The next 5 T cell receptor beta chains were all read from a single sample in a study of T cells in localized non-small cell lung cancer. The assay was immunoSEQ multiplex PCR, and TCRdb's table has in-frame clones only and misses some. The sample lists fewer than 15,000 clones; approximately 30% were seen once. The sequencing used lung tumor tissue, collected before any cancer treatment. Receptors were obtained from an older female donor with stage I lung adenocarcinoma.

The chain combines TRBV10-2 with TRBJ2-7; D perhaps matches TRBD1 (6 bases). CDR1 and CDR2 from the germline V gene are WSHSY and SAAADI. The CDR3 runs 12 residues. V shed 7 bases and J shed 5 bases, with 12 bases lying between them. The CDR3 DNA reads as TGCGCCAGCACAGGGGTCAGGAACGAGCAGTACTTC. This gives the protein CASTGVRNEQYF.

This clone was found many times. The chain has TRBV7-6 and TRBJ1-2; tentative D call: TRBD1 (5 bases). From germline, CDR1 is SGHVS and CDR2 FNYEAQ. Between the trimmed V and J ends, which lost 5 bases and 4 bases, there was a span of 14 bases. This CDR3 contains 14 residues. CDR3 DNA sequence: TGTGCCAGCAGCCAATATAAGGGGCTCTATGGCTACACCTTC. Residues: CASSQYKGLYGYTF.

This chain links TRBV6-8 with TRBJ2-3, with a tentative D call TRBD2 (6 bases). CDR1 and CDR2 (germline): MNHGY, SAAAGT. This CDR3 comprises 14 residues. V was pared by 4 bases and J by 5 bases, with 13 bases between. CDR3: CASSLAGTGDTQYF. The CDR3 nucleotides read TGTGCCAGCAGTTTGGCGGGAACGGGAGATACGCAGTATTTT.

This rearrangement joins TRBV30 to TRBJ1-1, with 11 positions matching TRBD1. CDR3 length equals 14 residues. From germline, CDR1 is GTSNPN and CDR2 SVGIG (reference sequence). Trimming took 0 bases from V and 11 from J; bases not matched to a gene: 8. The CDR3: CAWSVGTGGSRAFF. Written as DNA, the CDR3 is TGTGCCTGGAGTGTCGGGACAGGGGGTTCTCGCGCTTTCTTT.

This clone was seen many times. The chain carries TRBV6-8 and TRBJ2-1; 16 bases agree with TRBD2. The CDR3 has 16 residues. Germline V gene lookup returns CDR1 MNHGY and CDR2 SAAAGT. The junction had 6 bases not matched to a gene; V was cut back by 5 bases and J by 8 bases. This CDR3 reads CASSPGTSGRADEQFF. CDR3 bases: TGTGCCAGCAGTCCCGGGACTAGCGGGAGGGCCGATGAGCAGTTCTTC.